This T cell receptor (beta chain) appears in the sequencing data of a study of T cells in Graves' hyperthyroidism and ophthalmopathy. Study observations and caveats: The model forecast ophthalmopathy, anticipating it by a median roughly 6 months before onset. Blood also carried most thyroid clonotypes expanded above 0.001.

This clonotype has a count of ten or more. No antigen is known for it. The source material, RNA transcripts, was used to amplify TCR beta CDR3 regions. HTBI primers were used for first-round RT-PCR of the TCR CDR3. TCRdb itself ran the multiplex PCR reads through MiXCR, one entry per CDR3 protein. The sample has approximately 250,000 distinct CDR3 sequences; about 25% are singletons. Germline V gene sequence: CDR1 DFQATT, CDR2 SNEGSKA (reference sequence). There are 15 residues in the CDR3. V shed 3 bases, J shed 3 bases, and the junction held 8 bases outside the gene matches. Diagnoses used clinical symptoms, serum thyroxine and TRAb, thyroid ultrasound and orbital computed tomography. Fresh peripheral blood, about 10 ml of it, supplied the PBMCs.

Source material: blood. This chain connects TRBV20-1 to TRBJ1-5, with 7 bases lining up with TRBD1. This receptor was obtained from a woman aged 40 to 50 with Graves' ophthalmopathy. CDR3 nucleotides: TGCAGTGCTAGGGACAGGATGACAGACAATCAGCCCCAGCATTTT. As protein: CSARDRMTDNQPQHF.